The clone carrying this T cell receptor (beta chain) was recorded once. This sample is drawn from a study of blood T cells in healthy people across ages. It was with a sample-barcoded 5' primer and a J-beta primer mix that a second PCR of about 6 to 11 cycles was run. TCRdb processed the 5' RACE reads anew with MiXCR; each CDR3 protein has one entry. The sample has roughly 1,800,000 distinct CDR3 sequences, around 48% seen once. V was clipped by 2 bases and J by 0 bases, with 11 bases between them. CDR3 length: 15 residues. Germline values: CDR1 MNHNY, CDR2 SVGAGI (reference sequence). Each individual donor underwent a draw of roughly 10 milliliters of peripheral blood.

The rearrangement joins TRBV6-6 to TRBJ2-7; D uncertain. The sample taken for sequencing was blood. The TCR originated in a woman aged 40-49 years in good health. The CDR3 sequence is CASSYRWSISYEQYF. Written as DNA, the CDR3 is TGTGCCAGCAGTTACCGGTGGAGCATCTCCTACGAGCAGTACTTC.